This is a list of T cell receptor beta chains from one sample in a study of CD8+CD57+ T cells in acquired aplastic anemia. TCRdb processed the reads anew with MiXCR; each CDR3 protein has one entry. The data contain more than 150,000 distinct CDR3 sequences, almost 50% of them seen just once; the ten biggest clones take up over 10%. Specimen: sorted CD4+, CD8+, or CD8+CD57+ T cells (not recorded which) from PBMCs. The receptors come from a human donor with aplastic anemia. Each CDR3 is given with its conserved first and last residue. The D gene is left open where the match is weak. Size tells how often a clone was seen (once, few, many) or the class of an expanded clone, and some rows leave it out.

CDR3 length | J gene | V gene | D gene | clone size | CDR3 DNA | CDR3 protein
15 | TRBJ2-7 | TRBV25-1 | - | - | TGTGCCAGCAGCGAGACAGACGGGGGAAACTACGAACAGTACTTC | CASSETDGGNYEQYF
15 | TRBJ1-5 | TRBV6-1 | TRBD1 | many | TGTGCCAGCAGGGACAGGGTGTCTGGCAATCAGCCCCAGCATTTT | CASRDRVSGNQPQHF
15 | TRBJ1-6 | TRBV19 | - | many | TGTGCCAGTAGTTCAGACAGCGGCTATAATTCACCCCTCCACTTT | CASSSDSGYNSPLHF
14 | TRBJ2-7 | TRBV10-3 | TRBD2 | - | TGTGCCAGCAACCCGAGCGGGGAAGGCTACGAGCAGTACTTC | CASNPSGEGYEQYF
13 | TRBJ2-1 | TRBV24-1 | - | many | TGTGCCACCAGTCGTGTCGGGGAGAATGAGCAGTTCTTC | CATSRVGENEQFF
13 | TRBJ1-5 | TRBV7-2 | - | many | TGTGCCAGCAGCCTCTCCGATAATCAGCCCCAGCATTTT | CASSLSDNQPQHF
13 | TRBJ1-1 | TRBV11-3 | TRBD1 | - | TGTGCCAGCAGATCAAGACAGGGGAGTGAAGCTTTCTTT | CASRSRQGSEAFF
13 | TRBJ1-2 | TRBV9 | TRBD1 | few | TGTGCCAGCAGCGTAGGGAACAGGGGCGGCTACACCTTC | CASSVGNRGGYTF
17 | TRBJ2-7 | TRBV19 | TRBD2 | many | TGTGCCAGTAGCCCTCCTCTTCGACTAGCGGGGGGATACGAGCAGTACTTC | CASSPPLRLAGGYEQYF
16 | TRBJ1-2 | TRBV3-1 | TRBD1 | few | TGTGCCAGCAGCACGGCAGGGGGTCGGAAGTCAAATGGCTACACCTTC | CASSTAGGRKSNGYTF
11 | TRBJ1-2 | TRBV7-9 | - | few | TGTGCCAGCAGCTTCGGGGATGGCTACACCTTC | CASSFGDGYTF
11 | TRBJ2-7 | TRBV19 | - | - | TGTGCCAGTAAAAGAGGCCTCGAGCAGTACTTC | CASKRGLEQYF
15 | TRBJ1-5 | TRBV5-5 | - | many | TGTGCCAGCAGCTTGGCAGGGGTAGGCAATCAGCCCCAGCATTTT | CASSLAGVGNQPQHF
15 | TRBJ2-7 | TRBV2 | TRBD1 | - | TGTGCCAGCTCACGTGGGACAGGGTCGGGGTACGAGCAGTACTTC | CASSRGTGSGYEQYF
13 | TRBJ1-5 | TRBV14 | - | few | TGTGCCAGCAGCCCCAGAGTCTCGGGGCCCCAGCATTTT | CASSPRVSGPQHF
11 | TRBJ1-2 | TRBV24-1 | - | - | TGTGCCACCAGTGATTTGGTACAGGTTACCTTC | CATSDLVQVTF
13 | TRBJ2-7 | TRBV30 | TRBD1 | few | TGTGCCTGGGGCAGGACAGGCGTGAAGGAGCAGTACTTC | CAWGRTGVKEQYF
14 | TRBJ1-2 | TRBV29-1 | - | many | TGCAGCGTTGATCTGCAGGATGGTATCGGTGGCTACACCTTC | CSVDLQDGIGGYTF
14 | TRBJ2-5 | TRBV5-4 | TRBD2 | many | TGTGCCAGCAGCATAGCGGGGCCGCAAGAGACCCAGTACTTC | CASSIAGPQETQYF
15 | TRBJ1-2 | TRBV10-3 | - | - | TGTGCCATCAGTGAAAAGATGGCGTTCGGGGATGGCTACACCTTC | CAISEKMAFGDGYTF
13 | TRBJ1-3 | TRBV7-9 | - | few | TGTGCCAGCAGCTTCCCCCTGCGAAACACCATATATTTT | CASSFPLRNTIYF
12 | TRBJ2-1 | TRBV6-2/TRBV6-3 | - | - | TGTGCCAGCAGTTTACAGGACAATGAGCAGTTCTTC | CASSLQDNEQFF
12 | TRBJ1-1 | TRBV30 | - | - | TGTGCCTGGAGTTCGTTAGGGGTTGAAGCTTTCTTT | CAWSSLGVEAFF
16 | TRBJ2-1 | TRBV6-2/TRBV6-3 | TRBD2 | few | TGTGCCAGCAGTTACTCTGGGACTAGCGGGGGGGATGAGCAGTTCTTC | CASSYSGTSGGDEQFF
14 | TRBJ2-7 | TRBV12-3/TRBV12-4 | - | many | TGTGCCAGCAGTTTAGCGCTCGGGCCAGGCGAGCAGTACTTC | CASSLALGPGEQYF
13 | TRBJ1-2 | TRBV2 | - | few | TGTGCCAGCAGTTTCCCGGAACTCTATGGCTACACCTTC | CASSFPELYGYTF
14 | TRBJ1-6 | TRBV10-3 | TRBD1 | - | TGTGCCATCAGTGAGGGGCAGGGGGATTCACCCCTCCACTTT | CAISEGQGDSPLHF
15 | TRBJ2-1 | TRBV5-1 | TRBD1 | - | TGCGCCAGCAGCTTCGGGGACAGGGACGACAATGAGCAGTTCTTC | CASSFGDRDDNEQFF
13 | TRBJ2-1 | TRBV7-3 | - | many | TGTGCCAGCAAGAAGGGGCAGGGCAATGAGCAGTTCTTC | CASKKGQGNEQFF
13 | TRBJ2-5 | TRBV7-3 | - | few | TGTGCCAGCAGCTTTCAGGGGTCAGAGACCCAGTACTTC | CASSFQGSETQYF
13 | TRBJ2-5 | TRBV7-3 | - | few | TGTGCCAGCAGCTTCGTGGGGGGAGAGACCCAGTACTTC | CASSFVGGETQYF
13 | TRBJ1-5 | TRBV20-1 | - | many | TGCAGTGCTATCGAACAGGGAAACCAGCCCCAGCATTTT | CSAIEQGNQPQHF
16 | TRBJ2-3 | TRBV24-1 | TRBD1 | many | TGTGCCACCAGTGACGAATCGACAGGGCGTAGGGGTACGCAGTATTTT | CATSDESTGRRGTQYF
17 | TRBJ2-3 | TRBV6-1 | - | - | TGTGCCAGCACTCCACCGTTACCGACTGGGGGAACGGATACGCAGTATTTT | CASTPPLPTGGTDTQYF
15 | TRBJ2-3 | TRBV12-3/TRBV12-4 | - | - | TGTGCCAGCGGTTTCGGGGGCACCATCACAGATACGCAGTATTTT | CASGFGGTITDTQYF
12 | TRBJ2-5 | TRBV29-1 | - | - | TGCAGCGTTCTCCCAGGCCAAGAGACCCAGTACTTC | CSVLPGQETQYF
14 | TRBJ2-7 | TRBV29-1 | TRBD1 | - | TGCAGCGTGAACCGGGGACAGGGAGGCCCCGAGCAGTACTTC | CSVNRGQGGPEQYF
14 | TRBJ1-1 | TRBV10-2 | TRBD1 | - | TGCGCCAGCCGAAAAGGGGGGCAGGGGGATTCGGCTTTCTTT | CASRKGGQGDSAFF
15 | TRBJ2-7 | TRBV7-8 | TRBD2 | - | TGTGCCAGCAGCTTAGTCCTAGCGGGAGTTTACGAGCAGTACTTC | CASSLVLAGVYEQYF
15 | TRBJ2-3 | TRBV6-4 | TRBD2 | many | TGTGCCAGCAGTGCTCGTGGCGGGGGGATAGATACGCAGTATTTT | CASSARGGGIDTQYF
14 | TRBJ1-2 | TRBV2 | TRBD1 | - | TGTGCCAGCAGTGACATCGACAGGGTCTATGGCTACACCTTC | CASSDIDRVYGYTF
15 | TRBJ2-5 | TRBV24-1 | TRBD2 | - | TGTGCCACCAGTGATACTCCGCGGGGGGGCGAGACCCAGTACTTC | CATSDTPRGGETQYF
12 | TRBJ1-5 | TRBV12-3/TRBV12-4 | - | many | TGTGCCAGCAGTTTTGAAGGGATGCCCCAGCATTTT | CASSFEGMPQHF
14 | TRBJ1-4 | TRBV6-1 | - | few | TGTGCCAGCAGTAGGACAGCCGAGACGGAAAAACTGTTTTTT | CASSRTAETEKLFF
15 | TRBJ2-7 | TRBV24-1 | TRBD1 | few | TGTGCCACCAGTGACGGGACAGTAAGCCCCTACGAGCAGTACTTC | CATSDGTVSPYEQYF
13 | TRBJ1-1 | TRBV3-1 | TRBD1 | few | TGTGCCAGCCGGGACAGGACGAACACTGAAGCTTTCTTT | CASRDRTNTEAFF
15 | TRBJ2-3 | TRBV4-1 | - | many | TGCGCCAGCAGCCAATCCCCCCTTAGCACAGATACGCAGTATTTT | CASSQSPLSTDTQYF
13 | TRBJ1-1 | TRBV10-1 | - | - | TGCGCCAGCTGTGATTTCCGAAACACTGAAGCTTTCTTT | CASCDFRNTEAFF
12 | TRBJ2-5 | TRBV20-1 | - | - | TGCAGTGTTACGTCTTTCGGGGAGACCCAGTACTTC | CSVTSFGETQYF
16 | TRBJ2-2 | TRBV24-1 | - | - | TGTGCCACCAGTGATCCTAACCCCGCACGCAGCGGGGAGCTGTTTTTT | CATSDPNPARSGELFF
14 | TRBJ1-4 | TRBV6-1 | TRBD1 | many | TGTGCCAGCAGGGGGACAGCGGCTAATGAAAAACTGTTTTTT | CASRGTAANEKLFF
12 | TRBJ1-5 | TRBV29-1 | TRBD1 | - | TGCAGCGCTGGACAGGTTGGACAGCCCCAGCATTTT | CSAGQVGQPQHF
11 | TRBJ2-7 | TRBV20-1 | - | - | TGCAGTGCTAGAGGCCTGGAAGAGCAGTACTTC | CSARGLEEQYF
12 | TRBJ2-2 | TRBV27 | - | many | TGTGCCAGCAGTTCGGGGACCGGGGAGCTGTTTTTT | CASSSGTGELFF
15 | TRBJ1-5 | TRBV20-1 | - | many | TGCAGTGCCAGCCTCGGGAGGGGTAAAGGTCAGCCCCAGCATTTT | CSASLGRGKGQPQHF